This T cell receptor (beta chain) derives from a study of shared clonotypes between healthy human individuals. Study details: The study used three CD4 naive, three CD4 memory, two CD8 naive and one CD8 memory plate per donor.

All the donors were Caucasian adults who lived in Nashville, Tennessee. For every subset, genomic DNA was evenly distributed across several immunoSEQ plates. The assay was immunoSEQ multiplex PCR, and TCRdb's table has in-frame clones only and misses some. The sample yields roughly 1,100,000 clones, 65% to 80% seen once. From germline, CDR1 is SGHNT and CDR2 YYREEE (reference sequence). V was cut by 0 bases and J by 2 bases, with 17 bases left in between. The CDR3 covers 17 residues. The V gene is TRBV5-4, the J gene TRBJ1-1, with a weak D call TRBD1 (5 bases). Specimen: memory CD4+ T cells sorted from blood. Subset reported: CD45RA-negative fraction. This receptor was obtained from a young man in good health. The CDR3 sequence is CASSLGGPGTFNTEAFF. The CDR3 DNA reads as TGTGCCAGCAGCTTGGGAGGACCTGGGACTTTTAACACTGAAGCTTTCTTT.